This entry concerns a single T cell receptor (beta chain). In its sample, this clone was seen once. The specificity of this receptor is unknown. Per-base quality was not reported, and no clone a single base away is much larger than it. This record belongs to a study of OX40 agonist ivuxolimab in advanced cancers. Concerning the study at large: Ivuxolimab was an agonistic, fully human IgG2 monoclonal antibody directed against OX40 (CD134), a costimulatory receptor. Intravenous ivuxolimab was administered to patients every 2 weeks at six dose levels: 0.01, 0.1, 0.3, 1.5, 3 and 10 mg/kg. Among the roughly 50 dose-escalation patients, about 19 had hepatocellular carcinoma, 15 or so melanoma, 9 renal cell carcinoma and 9 head and neck cancer. In the dose-escalation cohort, about four fifths of patients were male, and the mean age was 60 years with a range of 23 to 79. Prior anti-PD-1, anti-PD-L1 or anti-CTLA-4 therapy was permitted, and checkpoint inhibitors had been received by approximately 39% of dose-escalation patients. Partial responses occurred in three dose-escalation patients: two with cutaneous melanoma and one with hepatocellular carcinoma. Peripheral TCRbeta sequencing aimed to test whether ivuxolimab altered TCR sequence diversity and caused clonal T-cell expansion. The paper reports the monotherapy dose-escalation portion (N of about 54 patients) of the phase I ivuxolimab trial.

Points the paper makes about the study in general: After ivuxolimab, expanded clones were on average more numerous among CD8+ T cells than among CD4+ T cells. In partial responders in the 0.1-3.0 mg/kg groups, normalized peripheral clonal expansion was found to be among the lowest, especially among CD8+ T cells. At doses from 0.1 to 3.0 mg/kg, clonal expansion was seen in both CD4+ and CD8+ blood T cells between baseline and week 6. The antigen specificity of the peripheral T cells that underwent clonal expansion was not determined. Low levels of normalized T-cell clonal expansion were also shown by some nonresponding patients.

Patients with a history of autoimmune disease or receiving systemic immunosuppression were excluded from the trial. In every dose cohort, peripheral blood was drawn for TCR sequencing at baseline, cycle 4 day 1, and cycle 7 day 1. The samples were drawn from a first-in-human, open-label, multicenter phase I dose-escalation trial of ivuxolimab. Adults with locally advanced or metastatic melanoma, renal cell, hepatocellular, or head and neck squamous cell carcinoma were enrolled in the trial. CD4+ and CD8+ T cells were sorted separately from peripheral blood before TCR sequencing. For sequencing of the TCRbeta CDR3 region, genomic DNA was extracted from the sorted cells. The immunoSEQ Assay was used to sequence the TCRbeta CDR3 regions. TCRdb carries this immuneACCESS record with in-frame sequences only. Its versions omit some clonotypes, under half of them owing to an unresolved V gene in the studies checked, with the rest unexplained. The sample includes about 26,000 clones, with more than 70% observed a single time. Roughly 23% of the sample comes from the top ten.

V loses 5 bases of germline sequence and J loses 3 bases, and the interval between the two ends is 8 bases. The CDR3 covers 12 residues, taking in both the cysteine and the phenylalanine. The kept DNA is CDR3 alone, 36 bases in frame from the first base. CDR1 and CDR2 (SGHAT, FQNNGV) derive from the germline V gene. This receptor chain uses TRBV11-2 and TRBJ2-7; the D gene is perhaps TRBD2, from 6 matching bases. This receptor was taken from an adult with an advanced solid tumor such as melanoma, head and neck, liver or kidney cancer. Sequencing was performed on CD4+ or CD8+ T cells sorted from blood, taken in a trial of the OX40 agonist ivuxolimab. CDR3 sequence: CASSRGNYEQYF. In nucleotide form, the sequence is TGTGCCAGCAGCCGGGGGAACTACGAGCAGTACTTC.